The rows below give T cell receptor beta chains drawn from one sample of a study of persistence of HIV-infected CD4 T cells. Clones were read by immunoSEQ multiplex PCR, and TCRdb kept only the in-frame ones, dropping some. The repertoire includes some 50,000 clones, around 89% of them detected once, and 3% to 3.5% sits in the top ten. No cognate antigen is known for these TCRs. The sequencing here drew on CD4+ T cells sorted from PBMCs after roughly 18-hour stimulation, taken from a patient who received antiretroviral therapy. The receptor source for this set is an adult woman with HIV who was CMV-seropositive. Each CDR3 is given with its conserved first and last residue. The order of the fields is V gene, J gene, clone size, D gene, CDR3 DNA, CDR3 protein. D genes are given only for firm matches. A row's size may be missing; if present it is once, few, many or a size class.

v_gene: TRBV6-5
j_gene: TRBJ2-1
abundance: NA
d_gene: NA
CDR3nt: TGTGCCAGCAGTTTCCTCCGGACAGTGGTTCCCAATGAGCAGTTCTTC
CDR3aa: CASSFLRTVVPNEQFF

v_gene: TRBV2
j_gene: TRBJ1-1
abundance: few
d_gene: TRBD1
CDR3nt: TGTGCCAGCAGAGGACAGGAGCTAGCGAACACTGAAGCTTTCTTT
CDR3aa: CASRGQELANTEAFF

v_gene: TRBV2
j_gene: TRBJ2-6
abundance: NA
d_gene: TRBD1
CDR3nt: TGTGCCAGCAGAACGGGACAGGGGTTCTCTGGGGCCAACGTCCTGACTTTC
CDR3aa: CASRTGQGFSGANVLTF

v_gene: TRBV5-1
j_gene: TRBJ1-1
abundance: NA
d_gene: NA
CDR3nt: TGCGCCAGCAGCTTGTCTGGGGTGAGCACTGAAGCTTTCTTT
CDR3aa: CASSLSGVSTEAFF

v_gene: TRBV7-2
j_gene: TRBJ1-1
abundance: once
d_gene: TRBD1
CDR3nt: TGTGCCAGCAGCTCGTCAGGGGGGGCGAACACTGAAGCTTTCTTT
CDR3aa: CASSSSGGANTEAFF

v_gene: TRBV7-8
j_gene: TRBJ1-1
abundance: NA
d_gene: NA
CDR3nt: TGTGCCAGCAGCCCACGTCCCTTGGTGGGCACTGAAGCTTTCTTT
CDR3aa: CASSPRPLVGTEAFF

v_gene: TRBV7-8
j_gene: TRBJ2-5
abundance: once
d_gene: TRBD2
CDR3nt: TGTGCCAGCAGCTTAGGTGCTAGCGGGAGGTTCGGGGAGACCCAGTACTTC
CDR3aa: CASSLGASGRFGETQYF

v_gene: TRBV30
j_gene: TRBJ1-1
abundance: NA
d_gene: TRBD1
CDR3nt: TGTGCCTGGGGTAGACAGGGGCTCGTTCAAGCTTTCTTT
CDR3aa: CAWGRQGLVQAFF

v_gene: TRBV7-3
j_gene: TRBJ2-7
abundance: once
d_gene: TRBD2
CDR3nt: TGTGCCAGCAGCTTAACGGTAGCGGGGTCCTCCGAGCAGTACTTC
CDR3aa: CASSLTVAGSSEQYF

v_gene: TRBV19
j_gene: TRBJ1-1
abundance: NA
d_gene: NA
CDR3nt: TGTGCCAGTAGTATAGATGTCAAGGGCCGAGCTTTCTTT
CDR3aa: CASSIDVKGRAFF

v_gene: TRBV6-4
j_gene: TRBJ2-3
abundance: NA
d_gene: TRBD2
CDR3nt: TGTGCCAGCAGTGCCTCGGGAGGGAGTGCAGATACGCAGTATTTT
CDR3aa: CASSASGGSADTQYF

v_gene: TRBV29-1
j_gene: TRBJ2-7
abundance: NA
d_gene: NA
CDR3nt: TGCAGCGTTGACGGGGGTAGGGACCATGGGGGAACCTACGAGCAGTACTTC
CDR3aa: CSVDGGRDHGGTYEQYF

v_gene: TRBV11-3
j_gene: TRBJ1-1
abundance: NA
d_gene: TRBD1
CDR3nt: TGTGCCAGCAGCGCCGACAGGGTTTATGCCCGGGCCACTGAAGCTTTCTTT
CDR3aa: CASSADRVYARATEAFF

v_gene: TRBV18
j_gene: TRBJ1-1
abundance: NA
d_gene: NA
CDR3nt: TGTGCCAGCTCACCTCCTATGTCTCCTACGGGAATGAACACTGAAGCTTTCTTT
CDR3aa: CASSPPMSPTGMNTEAFF

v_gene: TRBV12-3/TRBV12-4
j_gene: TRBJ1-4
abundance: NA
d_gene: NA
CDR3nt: TGTGCCAGCAGTTTCGGGCAGGGGTTGGAACTGTTTTTT
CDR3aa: CASSFGQGLELFF